The 20 T cell receptor beta chains below come from one sample, sequenced in a study of shared clonotypes between healthy human individuals (dated by TCRdb to about 2020). Library construction relied on the immunoSEQ multiplex PCR assay. Sourced from immuneACCESS, this table was stored by TCRdb with only in-frame sequences that have V and J called. A share of the clones is absent; for the studies checked, an unresolved V gene accounts for under half, and the remainder has no known explanation. The sample yields over 950,000 clones; around three quarters were counted once. The ten largest make up 0.89% of the sample. The sequencing sample was made of memory CD4+ T cells from PBMCs. This specimen's cell subset or site label, per the study, means: CD45RA-negative fraction. The receptor set was obtained from a man aged 18 to 29 in good health. Some clones in this sample may be carry-over from other donors' samples.

The rearrangement joins TRBV28 to TRBJ2-7; TRBD2 aligns across 7 bases. Trimming cost V 5 bases and J 6 bases; bases outside gene matches: 16. The CDR3 sequence is 16 residues long. Germline V gives CDR1 MDHEN, CDR2 SYDVKM. CDR3 loop: CASSQHIAGRRFEQYF. In nucleotides, the CDR3 is TGTGCCAGCAGTCAACATATAGCGGGCAGACGTTTCGAGCAGTACTTC.

This rearrangement joins TRBV5-1 to TRBJ2-5; no clear D. The CDR3 consists of 14 residues. CDR1 is SGHRS and CDR2 is YFSETQ in the germline V gene. Trimming left V 4 bases short and J 3 bases short, with 13 bases between. The CDR3 loop is CASSRSRLEETQYF. The CDR3 coding sequence is TGCGCCAGCAGCAGGTCGCGGCTAGAAGAGACCCAGTACTTC.

This clone was seen at least ten times. The V and J genes are TRBV5-1 and TRBJ2-1, with 7 bases matching TRBD2. Germline CDR1 is SGHRS and CDR2 is YFSETQ. CDR3 length equals 14 residues. V trimming: 4 bases; J trimming: 5 bases; junction bases outside the gene matches: 6. The CDR3 coding sequence is TGCGCCAGCAGCCCGGCCGGGACTAACAATGAGCAGTTCTTC. This codes for CASSPAGTNNEQFF.

The V call is TRBV28, the J call TRBJ1-2; maybe TRBD1 (6 bases). Trimming took off 6 bases at V and 5 bases at J, with 16 bases between the two ends. This CDR3 spans 14 amino acids. Germline CDR1 reads MDHEN; CDR2 reads SYDVKM. CDR3 residues: CASRSHQGPYGYTF. The CDR3 DNA reads as TGTGCCAGCAGATCCCATCAGGGGCCGTATGGCTACACCTTC.

This clone was recorded once. This rearrangement joins TRBV11-3 to TRBJ2-1; 9 positions match TRBD2. In germline, CDR1 is SGHNT, CDR2 YENEEA. The V segment lost 2 bases and the J segment 5 bases; nucleotides outside the gene matches: 4. This CDR3 has 15 amino acids. CDR3 amino acids: CASSLWASGNNEQFF. The CDR3 DNA reads as TGTGCCAGCAGCTTATGGGCTAGCGGGAACAATGAGCAGTTCTTC.

This chain uses TRBV6-1 with TRBJ2-7, with 9 bases lining up with TRBD1. The CDR3 has 18 amino acids. Unmatched junction bases numbered 13, after V lost 2 bases and J lost 2 bases. Germline loops: CDR1 MNHNS, CDR2 SASEGT. The CDR3 protein is CASSETLWPGTGTYEQYF. The CDR3 bases are TGTGCCAGCAGTGAAACTCTATGGCCCGGGACAGGGACCTACGAGCAGTACTTC.

Comments on this clone: A much more abundant neighbour one base away suggests this may be a read error. This specimen includes other DNA sequences encoding the same CDR3. The chain joins TRBV4-1 to TRBJ2-5; D is unclear. Germline CDR1 MGHRA, CDR2 YSYEKL. The CDR3 runs 12 residues. V was clipped by 2 bases and J by 2 bases, with 3 bases between them. CDR3 nucleotide sequence: TGCGCCAGCAGCCAACCTCAAGAGACCCAGTACTTC. Amino acid sequence: CASSQPQETQYF.

J is TRBJ2-7 and V is TRBV7-2; the D gene is possibly TRBD2 (6 bases). Germline lookup yields CDR1 SGHTA and CDR2 FQGNSA. The V end lost 6 bases, the J end lost 2 bases, and 17 bases lay between the germline ends. CDR3 length equals 15 residues. CDR3 nucleotides: TGTGCCAGCAGAAGATCCCGGGACTCCCCCTACGAGCAGTACTTC. Protein sequence: CASRRSRDSPYEQYF.

The rearrangement uses TRBV29-1 and TRBJ2-3, with TRBD1 matching over 9 bases. Germline lookup yields CDR1 SQVTM and CDR2 ANQGSEA. Trimming at V came to 8 bases and at J to 5 bases, leaving 11 bases not matched to a gene. This CDR3 region has 14 residues. The CDR3 nucleotides are TGCAGCTGCCAAAGGGGACAGGGCAAAGATACGCAGTATTTT. Translation gives CSCQRGQGKDTQYF.

The rearrangement joins TRBV29-1 to TRBJ2-7; 9 bases fit TRBD2. Per germline, CDR1 SQVTM and CDR2 ANQGSEA. The V and J ends lost 4 bases and 4 bases, in that order; junction bases with no gene match: 5. The CDR3 covers 13 residues. DNA for the CDR3: TGCAGCGTTGTACCGCTAGCGGGATACGAGCAGTACTTC. Its translation: CSVVPLAGYEQYF.

The V and J genes are TRBV28 and TRBJ1-3; 9 nucleotides align to TRBD1. There are 16 residues in the CDR3. V lost 3 bases and J lost 4; bases outside the gene matches: 7. Germline V gene lookup returns CDR1 MDHEN and CDR2 SYDVKM. As DNA, the CDR3 is TGTGCCAGCAGTTTGTCATACAGGGGGCTCGGAAACACCATATATTTT. It translates to CASSLSYRGLGNTIYF.

V usage is TRBV27 and J usage is TRBJ2-5; a weak D match, TRBD2 (6 bases). Germline V lookup: CDR1 MNHEY, CDR2 SMNVEV (reference sequence). V lost 6 bases to trimming and J lost 4 bases, with 12 bases between them. The CDR3 sequence is 13 residues long. DNA for the CDR3: TGTGCCAGCAGAGGCCTCGGGGGAGAGACCCAGTACTTC. This sequence encodes CASRGLGGETQYF.

This clone was seen a handful of times. The rearrangement joins TRBV1 to TRBJ1-3; the DNA was not used to check the table's D call, TRBD1. TRBV1 is designated a pseudogene. This CDR3 is built from 17 residues. The CDR3 loop is CTSSQGDRDVSGNTIYF. The CDR3 DNA reads TGCACCAGCAGCCAGGGGGACAGGGATGTGTCTGGAAACACCATATATTTT.

This chain connects TRBV5-8 to TRBJ1-1; D may be TRBD1 (5 bases). The V gene lost 3 bases and the J gene lost 4 bases, with 16 bases spanning the gap. This CDR3 comprises 15 residues. The germline gives CDR1 SGHTS, CDR2 YDEGEE. CDR3 nucleotide sequence: TGTGCCAGCAGCTATGACCGCGGACACCTCACTGAAGCTTTCTTT. It is translated as CASSYDRGHLTEAFF.

This clone turned up a few times. The rearrangement uses TRBV10-1 and TRBJ1-6, with D uncertain. This CDR3 is built from 14 residues. Per germline, CDR1 WNHNN and CDR2 SYGVQD (reference sequence). V was cut by 6 bases and J by 5 bases, with 11 bases left in between. The CDR3 sequence is CASSIHINNSPLHF. CDR3 coding DNA: TGCGCCAGCAGCATCCATATAAATAATTCACCCCTCCACTTT.

This chain links TRBV20-1 with TRBJ2-1; D unresolved. Germline lookup yields CDR1 DFQATT and CDR2 SNEGSKA (reference sequence). This CDR3 is built from 11 residues. The V gene lost 7 bases and the J gene lost 6 bases, with 10 bases spanning the gap. CDR3 sequence: CSVFGGNEQFF. CDR3 nucleotides: TGCAGTGTGTTCGGTGGCAATGAGCAGTTCTTC.

The chain couples TRBV6-6 to TRBJ1-1; possibly TRBD1 for D (5 bases). Germline CDR1 and CDR2: MNHNY and SVGAGI (reference sequence). Trimming stripped 5 bases from V and 0 bases from J, with 7 bases between. The CDR3 sequence is 13 residues long. In DNA, the CDR3 is TGTGCCAGCAGTAGGGGCATGAACACTGAAGCTTTCTTT. It specifies CASSRGMNTEAFF.

The chain recombines TRBV6-1 with TRBJ2-1; tentatively, D is TRBD1 (5 bases). The V end was cut by 0 bases, the J end by 5 bases, with 8 bases between. Looked up from germline, CDR1 is MNHNS and CDR2 is SASEGT. The CDR3 loop spans 14 amino acids. CDR3 protein: CASSEARQNNEQFF. CDR3 nucleotide sequence: TGTGCCAGCAGTGAAGCGCGACAGAACAATGAGCAGTTCTTC.

V is TRBV18 and J is TRBJ1-1; 7 bases agree with TRBD1. V lost 5 bases and J lost 11; bases outside the gene matches: 8. The CDR3 runs 12 residues. The germline V gene encodes CDR1 KGHSH and CDR2 LQKENI. The CDR3: CASSSQGESAFF. The CDR3 DNA reads TGTGCCAGCTCATCCCAGGGGGAATCGGCTTTCTTT.

This sequence joins TRBV28 and TRBJ2-7; 8 bases align to TRBD1. The CDR3 is 15 residues long. Trimming at V came to 4 bases and at J to 2 bases, leaving 7 bases not matched to a gene. CDR1 is MDHEN and CDR2 is SYDVKM in the germline V gene. DNA of the CDR3: TGTGCCAGCAGTTCCACGGGACAGGACCCCTACGAGCAGTACTTC. It codes for CASSSTGQDPYEQYF.